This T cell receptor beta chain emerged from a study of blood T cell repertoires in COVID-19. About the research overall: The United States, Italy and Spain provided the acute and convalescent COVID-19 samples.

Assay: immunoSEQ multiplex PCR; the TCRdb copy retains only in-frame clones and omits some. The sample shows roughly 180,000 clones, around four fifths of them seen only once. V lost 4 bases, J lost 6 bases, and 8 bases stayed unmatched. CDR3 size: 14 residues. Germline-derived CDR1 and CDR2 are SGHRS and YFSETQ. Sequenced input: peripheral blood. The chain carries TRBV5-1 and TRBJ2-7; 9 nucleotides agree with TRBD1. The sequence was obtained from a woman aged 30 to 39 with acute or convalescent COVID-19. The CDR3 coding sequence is TGCGCCAGCAGCCACCCGGGACAGGGACCCGAGCAGTACTTC. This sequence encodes CASSHPGQGPEQYF.